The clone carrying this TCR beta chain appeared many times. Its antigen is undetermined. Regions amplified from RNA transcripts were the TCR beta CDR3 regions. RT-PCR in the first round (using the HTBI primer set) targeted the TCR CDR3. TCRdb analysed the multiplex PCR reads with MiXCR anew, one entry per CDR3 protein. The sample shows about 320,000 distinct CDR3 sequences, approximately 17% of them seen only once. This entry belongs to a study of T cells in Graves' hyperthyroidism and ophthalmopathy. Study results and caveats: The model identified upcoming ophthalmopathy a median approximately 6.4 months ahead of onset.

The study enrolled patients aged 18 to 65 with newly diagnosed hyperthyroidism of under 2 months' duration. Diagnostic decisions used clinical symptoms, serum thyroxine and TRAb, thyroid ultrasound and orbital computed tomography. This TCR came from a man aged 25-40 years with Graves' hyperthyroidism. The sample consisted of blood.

As DNA, the CDR3 is TGCGCCAGCAGTGCGGGACAGGGTGTTCACGAGCAGTACTTC. As protein: CASSAGQGVHEQYF. V gene TRBV10-2 combines with J gene TRBJ2-7, with 9 bases matching TRBD1. Germline values: CDR1 WSHSY, CDR2 SAAADI. The CDR3 contains 14 residues. The V and J ends lost 4 bases and 5 bases, in that order; junction bases with no gene match: 6.